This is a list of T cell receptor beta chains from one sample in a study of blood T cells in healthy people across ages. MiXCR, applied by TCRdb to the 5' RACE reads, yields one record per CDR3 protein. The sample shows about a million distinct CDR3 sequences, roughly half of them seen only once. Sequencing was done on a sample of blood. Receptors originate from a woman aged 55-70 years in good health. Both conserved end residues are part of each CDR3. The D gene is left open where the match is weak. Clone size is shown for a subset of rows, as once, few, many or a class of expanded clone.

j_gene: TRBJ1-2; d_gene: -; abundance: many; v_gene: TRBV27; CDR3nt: TGTGCCAGCAGTTTCCAGGGTGGCTATGGCTACACCTTC; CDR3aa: CASSFQGGYGYTF
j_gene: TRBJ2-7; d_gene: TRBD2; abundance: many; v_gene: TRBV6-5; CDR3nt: TGTGCCAGCAGTTTCCGGGGGGGCGGGCTAGGCGAGCAGTACTTC; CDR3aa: CASSFRGGGLGEQYF
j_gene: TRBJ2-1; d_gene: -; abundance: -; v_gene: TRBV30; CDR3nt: TGTGCCTGGAGCTCCTCTCGCAGCGGGAATGAGCAGTTCTTC; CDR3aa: CAWSSSRSGNEQFF
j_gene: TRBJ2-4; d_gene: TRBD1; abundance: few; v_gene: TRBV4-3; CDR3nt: TGCGCCAGCAGCCAAGGACAGGGGATTACCATTCAGTACTTC; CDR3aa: CASSQGQGITIQYF
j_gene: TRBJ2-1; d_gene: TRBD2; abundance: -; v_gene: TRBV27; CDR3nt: TGTGCCAGCAGTTTATCGCTGAGGCTAGCGGGAGCGACGAGCTATGAGCAGTTCTTC; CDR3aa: CASSLSLRLAGATSYEQFF
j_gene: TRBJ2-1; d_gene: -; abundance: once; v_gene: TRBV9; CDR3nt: TGTGCCAGCAGCGTAGGCCGGGAGCAGGCCTACAATGAGCAGTTCTTC; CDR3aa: CASSVGREQAYNEQFF
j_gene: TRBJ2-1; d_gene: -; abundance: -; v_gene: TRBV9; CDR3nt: TGTGCCAGCAGCGAGAGGTCCGGGACACTATCCTACAATGAGCAGTTCTTC; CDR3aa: CASSERSGTLSYNEQFF
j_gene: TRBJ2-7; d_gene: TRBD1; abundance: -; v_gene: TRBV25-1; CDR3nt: TGTGCCAGCCGACCCGGGACAGCTCTTTACGAGCAGTACTTC; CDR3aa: CASRPGTALYEQYF
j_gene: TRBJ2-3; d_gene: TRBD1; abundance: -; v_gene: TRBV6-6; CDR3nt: TGTGCCAGCAGTTACTCGCAGGGGGCGAGGCCAGATACGCAGTATTTT; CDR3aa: CASSYSQGARPDTQYF
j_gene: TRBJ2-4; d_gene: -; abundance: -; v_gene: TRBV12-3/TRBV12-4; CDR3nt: TGTGCCAGCAGTTTAGGGCAGGGCTACGCCAAAAACATTCAGTACTTC; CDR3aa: CASSLGQGYAKNIQYF
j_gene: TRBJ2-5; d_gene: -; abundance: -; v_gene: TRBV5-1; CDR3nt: TGCGCCAGCAGCTTGGATAGGTTTACGCAAGAGACCCAGTACTTC; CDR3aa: CASSLDRFTQETQYF
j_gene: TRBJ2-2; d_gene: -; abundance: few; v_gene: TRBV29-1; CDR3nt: TGCAGCGTTGCAGGGGGGGACACCGGGGAGCTGTTTTTT; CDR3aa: CSVAGGDTGELFF
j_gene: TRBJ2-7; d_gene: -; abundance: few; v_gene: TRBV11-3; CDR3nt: TGTGCCAGCAGCCCCGGAACCCACGAGCAGTACTTC; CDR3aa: CASSPGTHEQYF
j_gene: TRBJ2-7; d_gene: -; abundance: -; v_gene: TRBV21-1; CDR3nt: TGTGCCAGCAGCAAAGATCCCGCTAGCGGGAGCCACTACGAGCAGTACTTC; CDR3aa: CASSKDPASGSHYEQYF
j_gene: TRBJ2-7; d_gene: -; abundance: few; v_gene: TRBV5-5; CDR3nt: -; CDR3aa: CASISTLGVYEQYF
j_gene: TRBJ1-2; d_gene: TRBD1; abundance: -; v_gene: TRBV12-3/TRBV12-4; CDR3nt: TGTGCCAGCAGTTTCAGCCAGGGGGTTAGTCATGGCTACACCTTC; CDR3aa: CASSFSQGVSHGYTF
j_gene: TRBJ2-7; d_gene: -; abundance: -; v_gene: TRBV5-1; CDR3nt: TGCGCCAGCAGCCTACTGGAAGCAGGGGAGCAGTACTTC; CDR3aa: CASSLLEAGEQYF